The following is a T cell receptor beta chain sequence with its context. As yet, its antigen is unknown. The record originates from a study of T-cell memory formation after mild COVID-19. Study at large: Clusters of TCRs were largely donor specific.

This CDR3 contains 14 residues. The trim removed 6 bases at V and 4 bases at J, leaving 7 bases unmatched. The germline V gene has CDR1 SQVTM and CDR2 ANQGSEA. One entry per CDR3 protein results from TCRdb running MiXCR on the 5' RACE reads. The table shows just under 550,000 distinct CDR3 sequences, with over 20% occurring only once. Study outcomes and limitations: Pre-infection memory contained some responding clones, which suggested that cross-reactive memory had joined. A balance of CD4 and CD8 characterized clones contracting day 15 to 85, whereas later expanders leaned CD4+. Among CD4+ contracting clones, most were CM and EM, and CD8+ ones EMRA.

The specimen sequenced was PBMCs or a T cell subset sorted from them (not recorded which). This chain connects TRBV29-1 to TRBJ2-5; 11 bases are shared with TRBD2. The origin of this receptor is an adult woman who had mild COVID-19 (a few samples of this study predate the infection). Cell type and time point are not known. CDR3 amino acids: CSVFGLAGGETQYF. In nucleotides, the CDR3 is TGCAGCGTCTTTGGACTAGCGGGCGGAGAGACCCAGTACTTC.